A single sample gave rise to the 31 T cell receptor beta chains below, sequenced in a study of cytomegalovirus exposure and HLA in healthy donors. The PCR was carried out with 60 Vbeta primers and 13 Jbeta primers. Some clones are missing from TCRdb's copy, which holds only in-frame ones; the method was immunoSEQ multiplex PCR. The sample yields 190,000 or so clones, more than 80% seen once. Sequences were obtained from PBMCs. The receptors were gathered from a boy aged 5-17 years in good health and CMV-seronegative.

The rearrangement uses TRBV6-6 and TRBJ2-5; D unresolved. V was clipped by 2 bases and J by 3 bases, with 7 bases between them. CDR3 length equals 13 residues. CDR1 and CDR2 from the germline V gene are MNHNY and SVGAGI (reference sequence). CDR3 protein: CASSYGLKETQYF. In nucleotides, the CDR3 is TGTGCCAGCAGTTACGGGCTGAAAGAGACCCAGTACTTC.

The gene calls are TRBV5-6 and TRBJ2-5, with 10 bases lining up with TRBD1. V trimming: 4 bases; J trimming: 4 bases; junction bases outside the gene matches: 4. Germline V gene lookup returns CDR1 SGHDT and CDR2 YYEEEE. The CDR3 totals 14 residues. CDR3 sequence (DNA): TGTGCCAGCAGCCTCCGGGACAGGGGAGAGACCCAGTACTTC. Its protein is CASSLRDRGETQYF.

V gene TRBV5-6 combines with J gene TRBJ2-1; the match to TRBD1 covers 9 bases. Germline values: CDR1 SGHDT, CDR2 YYEEEE. J gave up 5 bases and V 4 bases, and 7 bases lay outside the gene matches. The CDR3 sequence is 15 residues long. The CDR3 DNA sequence: TGTGCCAGCAGCGGCTTGGGACAGGGACACAATGAGCAGTTCTTC. Amino acids: CASSGLGQGHNEQFF. The full variable domain, with the rest looked up from reference TRBV5-6 and TRBJ2-1, is DAGVTQSPTHLIKTRGQQVTLRCSPKSGHDTVSWYQQALGQGPQFIFQYYEEEERQRGNFPDRFSGHQFPNYSSELNVNALLLGDSALYLCASSGLGQGHNEQFFGPGTRLTVL.

V and J are TRBV1 and TRBJ1-1. TRBV1 is reported as a pseudogene. The CDR3 has 14 residues. Here the CDR3 reads CTSSQDSSNTEAFF. CDR3 nucleotide sequence: TGCACCAGCAGCCAAGATAGCAGCAACACTGAAGCTTTCTTT.

This chain uses TRBV11-2 with TRBJ2-5; 10 bases fit TRBD2. The V and J ends lost 0 bases and 3 bases, in that order; junction bases with no gene match: 7. The germline V gene has CDR1 SGHAT and CDR2 FQNNGV. This CDR3 contains 17 residues. The CDR3 DNA reads TGTGCCAGCAGCTTAGATCTGAATAGCGGGGGGAAAGAGACCCAGTACTTC. Residues: CASSLDLNSGGKETQYF.

The chain links TRBV25-1 to TRBJ1-1; unclear D gene. Trimming stripped 7 bases from V and 3 bases from J, with 12 bases between. CDR1 and CDR2 (germline): MGHDK, SYGVNS. This CDR3 has 13 residues. The CDR3 loop reads CASTAVEDTEAFF. The CDR3, as DNA: TGTGCCAGCACGGCGGTCGAGGACACTGAAGCTTTCTTT.

V is TRBV30 and J is TRBJ1-4; 8 positions match TRBD1. This CDR3 comprises 14 residues. V was clipped by 4 bases and J by 6 bases; unmatched bases: 7. CDR1 and CDR2 from the germline V gene are GTSNPN and SVGIG (reference sequence). The CDR3 here is CAWKGGTGDEKLFF. CDR3 DNA: TGTGCCTGGAAAGGTGGGACAGGAGATGAAAAACTGTTTTTT.

This clone occurred a few times. The genes are TRBV5-4 and TRBJ1-4, with 9 positions matching TRBD1. Germline V CDR1 and CDR2: SGHNT, YYREEE (reference sequence). The CDR3 is 14 amino acids. Trimming at V came to 0 bases and at J to 8 bases, leaving 2 bases not matched to a gene. The CDR3 DNA reads TGTGCCAGCAGCTTGGAACAGGGGGCAGAAAAACTGTTTTTT. Its protein product is CASSLEQGAEKLFF. The variable domain in full, completed from reference TRBV5-4 and TRBJ1-4, reads ETGVTQSPTHLIKTRGQQVTLRCSSQSGHNTVSWYQQALGQGPQFIFQYYREEENGRGNFPPRFSGLQFPNYSSELNVNALELDDSALYLCASSLEQGAEKLFFGSGTQLSVL.

The chain joins TRBV11-3 to TRBJ2-7, with D possibly being TRBD1 (6 bases). V lost 0 bases and J lost 3, with 6 bases in between. Per the germline V gene, CDR1 is SGHNT and CDR2 is YENEEA. The CDR3 contains 13 residues. CDR3 residues: CASSLEDSYEQYF. The CDR3 DNA follows: TGTGCCAGCAGCTTAGAGGACAGCTACGAGCAGTACTTC.

CDR3 sequence (DNA): TGTGCCAGTAATAGCGGTATTAACTATGGCTACACCTTC. Its protein product is CASNSGINYGYTF. The V and J genes are TRBV19 and TRBJ1-2; D call uncertain. Per the germline V gene, CDR1 is LNHDA and CDR2 is SQIVND (reference sequence). The CDR3 spans 13 residues. Trimming stripped 7 bases from V and 1 base from J, with 10 bases between.

This sequence joins TRBV5-1 and TRBJ1-5, with 7 bases lining up with TRBD1. V lost 6 bases and J lost 5; bases outside the gene matches: 5. The CDR3 length is 13 residues. CDR1 and CDR2 from the germline V gene are SGHRS and YFSETQ. The CDR3 protein is CASMTGPDQPQHF. The DNA for the CDR3 is TGCGCCAGCATGACAGGGCCCGATCAGCCCCAGCATTTT.

A few counts support this clone. The J gene is TRBJ2-2, the V gene TRBV11-3; 9 positions agree with TRBD1. Trimming at V came to 3 bases and at J to 0 bases, leaving 5 bases not matched to a gene. The CDR3 consists of 17 residues. Germline V CDR1 and CDR2: SGHNT, YENEEA. As DNA, the CDR3 is TGTGCCAGCAGCTTGAGACAGGGGGTTGCGAACACCGGGGAGCTGTTTTTT. Amino acid sequence: CASSLRQGVANTGELFF.

The chain employs TRBV6-1 and TRBJ1-2, with a weak D call TRBD1 (6 bases). Deletions cut 2 bases from V and 6 bases from J, with 16 bases between. Germline loops: CDR1 MNHNS, CDR2 SASEGT. This CDR3 spans 15 amino acids. In nucleotides, the CDR3 is TGTGCCAGCAGTGAATACGTCAGGGAGGGGGATGGCTACACCTTC. Protein product: CASSEYVREGDGYTF.

V gene TRBV6-1 combines with J gene TRBJ1-2; TRBD1 agrees at 7 bases. The CDR3 is made up of 15 amino acids. Germline V CDR1 and CDR2: MNHNS, SASEGT. The junction had 11 bases not matched to a gene; V was cut back by 6 bases and J by 4 bases. This chain's CDR3 is CASSRPGTDTYGYTF. The CDR3 nucleotides read TGTGCCAGCAGCCGACCCGGGACAGATACCTATGGCTACACCTTC.

This clone was found a few times. The chain recombines TRBV30 with TRBJ2-7; 9 bases are shared with TRBD1. With 5 bases clipped from V and 3 bases from J, the junction kept 8 bases outside the gene matches. CDR1 GTSNPN and CDR2 SVGIG come from the germline V gene (reference sequence). This CDR3 contains 14 residues. The CDR3 spells CAWRDREDYYEQYF. In DNA, the CDR3 is TGTGCCTGGCGGGACAGGGAGGATTACTACGAGCAGTACTTC.

This clone showed up just once. The chain couples TRBV4-2 to TRBJ2-5; 10 bases match TRBD2. The CDR3 contains 17 residues. With V trimmed by 1 base and J by 5 bases, 10 bases remained unmatched. Germline lookup yields CDR1 LGHNA and CDR2 YNFKEQ. CDR3 amino acids: CASSQVSASGSWETQYF. Here the CDR3 DNA reads TGTGCCAGCAGCCAAGTCTCAGCTAGCGGGAGTTGGGAGACCCAGTACTTC.

The chain is built from TRBV6-6 and TRBJ1-6; 9 nucleotides agree with TRBD1. This CDR3 has 16 amino acids. The V and J ends lost 2 bases and 5 bases, in that order; junction bases with no gene match: 4. Germline V gives CDR1 MNHNY, CDR2 SVGAGI (reference sequence). The DNA for the CDR3 is TGTGCCAGCAGTTACCTCTGGACAGGGGATAATTCACCCCTCCACTTT. It is translated as CASSYLWTGDNSPLHF.

The chain recombines TRBV7-2 with TRBJ2-7; TRBD2 is a possible D gene (5 bases). This CDR3 is built from 14 residues. CDR1 is SGHTA and CDR2 is FQGNSA in the germline V gene. V was pared by 1 base and J by 11 bases, with 18 bases between. CDR3 region: CASSLGTGWGVEYF. The DNA of the CDR3 is TGTGCCAGCAGCTTAGGTACCGGATGGGGAGTCGAGTACTTC. Variable domain in full (rest from reference TRBV7-2 and TRBJ2-7): GAGVSQSPSNKVTEKGKDVELRCDPISGHTALYWYRQSLGQGLEFLIYFQGNSAPDKSGLPSDRFSAERTGGSVSTLTIQRTQQEDSAVYLCASSLGTGWGVEYFGPGTRLTVT.

The chain is built from TRBV2 and TRBJ1-5; D is unclear. The CDR3 runs to 13 residues. Germline CDR1 and CDR2: SNHLY and FYNNEI. Trimming pared 6 bases from V and 2 bases from J, leaving 8 bases between. In DNA, the CDR3 is TGTGCCAGCAGCTGGCAGGGCAATCAGCCCCAGCATTTT. Translation: CASSWQGNQPQHF.

The rearrangement links TRBV27 to TRBJ2-2, with 10 bases identical to TRBD1. This CDR3 spans 15 amino acids. With 6 bases clipped from V and 6 bases from J, the junction kept 7 bases outside the gene matches. The germline gives CDR1 MNHEY, CDR2 SMNVEV (reference sequence). CDR3 nucleotide sequence: TGTGCCAGCAGAGCGACAGGGGGCTGGTCCGGGGAGCTGTTTTTT. This codes for CASRATGGWSGELFF.

CDR3 residues: CAWSLGLLTINYGYTF. The CDR3 DNA sequence: TGTGCCTGGAGTCTCGGCCTCTTGACTATAAACTATGGCTACACCTTC. The genes are TRBV30 and TRBJ1-2; D gene unclear. The CDR3 extends over 16 amino acids. Deletions cut 2 bases from V and 2 bases from J, with 18 bases between. CDR1 and CDR2 (germline): GTSNPN, SVGIG (reference sequence).

The chain is built from TRBV29-1 and TRBJ2-7, with TRBD2 identical over 9 bases. Germline assignment: CDR1 SQVTM and CDR2 ANQGSEA. This CDR3 is built from 14 residues. The trim removed 6 bases at V and 4 bases at J, leaving 10 bases unmatched. CDR3 in amino acids: CSVEIAGERYEQYF. In DNA form, the CDR3 reads TGCAGCGTCGAGATAGCGGGAGAACGGTACGAGCAGTACTTC.

This rearrangement joins TRBV7-9 to TRBJ2-2; TRBD1 matches at 9 bases. CDR1 is SEHNR and CDR2 is FQNEAQ in the germline V gene (reference sequence). The CDR3 contains 17 residues. V lost 5 bases to trimming and J lost 7 bases; unmatched junction nucleotides: 14. The CDR3, as DNA: TGTGCCAGCAGCCATCTATCCGGGACAGGGACGGACGGGGAGCTGTTTTTT. This codes for CASSHLSGTGTDGELFF.

The CDR3 coding sequence is TGTGCCAGCAGCTCGCAGGGGTACTATGGCTACACCTTC. Translation gives CASSSQGYYGYTF. The rearrangement joins TRBV7-9 to TRBJ1-2, with a weak D call TRBD1 (6 bases). V lost 4 bases and J lost 3, with 9 bases in between. Germline V CDR1 and CDR2: SEHNR, FQNEAQ (reference sequence). The CDR3 loop spans 13 amino acids.

V gene TRBV4-2 combines with J gene TRBJ1-5; D unresolved. The CDR3 has 13 amino acids. V gave up 3 bases and J gave up 2 bases, with 5 bases separating them. Germline CDR1 and CDR2: LGHNA and YNFKEQ. The CDR3: CASSQSGNQPQHF. Written as DNA, the CDR3 is TGTGCCAGCAGCCAGTCCGGCAATCAGCCCCAGCATTTT.

This chain connects TRBV19 to TRBJ2-2, with TRBD1 identical over 9 bases. The trim removed 4 bases at V and 6 bases at J, leaving 9 bases unmatched. CDR3 size: 16 residues. Germline CDR1 and CDR2: LNHDA and SQIVND (reference sequence). CDR3 nucleotide sequence: TGTGCCAGTAGTACCACAGGGGGCGTAGGCGCCGGGGAGCTGTTTTTT. It yields the protein CASSTTGGVGAGELFF.

This clone was detected once. The chain combines TRBV5-6 with TRBJ1-2; 7 bases are shared with TRBD1. V dropped 0 bases and J dropped 8; count of bases not matched to a gene: 10. CDR1 is SGHDT and CDR2 is YYEEEE in the germline V gene. The CDR3 spans 15 residues. CDR3 residues: CASSLVTGWSWGYTF. In DNA form, the CDR3 reads TGTGCCAGCAGCTTGGTGACAGGGTGGAGTTGGGGCTACACCTTC. Drawing the rest from reference TRBV5-6 and TRBJ1-2, the complete variable domain is DAGVTQSPTHLIKTRGQQVTLRCSPKSGHDTVSWYQQALGQGPQFIFQYYEEEERQRGNFPDRFSGHQFPNYSSELNVNALLLGDSALYLCASSLVTGWSWGYTFGSGTRLTVV.

The genes are TRBV19 and TRBJ1-6; TRBD1 matches at 8 bases. V lost 3 bases, J lost 10 bases, and 5 bases stayed unmatched. This CDR3 is 14 amino acids long. CDR1 and CDR2 from the germline V gene are LNHDA and SQIVND (reference sequence). The chain's CDR3 is CASSIRGQGSPLHF. Written as DNA, the CDR3 is TGTGCCAGTAGTATCAGGGGGCAAGGGTCACCCCTCCACTTT.

The chain joins TRBV19 to TRBJ2-7; weak D call: TRBD1 (5 bases). Germline V gene data show CDR1 as LNHDA and CDR2 as SQIVND (reference sequence). The CDR3 sequence is 14 residues long. The V gene lost 1 base and the J gene lost 1 base, with 8 bases spanning the gap. DNA of the CDR3: TGTGCCAGTAGTATAGCCCCAGGGTCCTACGAGCAGTACTTC. It specifies CASSIAPGSYEQYF.

The chain couples TRBV14 to TRBJ2-3; 8 bases fit TRBD2. This CDR3 region has 17 residues. V trimming: 4 bases; J trimming: 2 bases; junction bases outside the gene matches: 11. CDR1 is SGHDN, CDR2 FVKESK, per germline. DNA for the CDR3: TGTGCCAGCAGCCGCCCCCCTCGCGGGGGGCACACAGATACGCAGTATTTT. This gives the protein CASSRPPRGGHTDTQYF.

The V and J genes are TRBV9 and TRBJ2-1, with D possibly matching TRBD1 (5 bases). CDR1 and CDR2 from the germline V gene are SGDLS and YYNGEE. Trimming pared 3 bases from V and 0 bases from J, leaving 13 bases between. This CDR3 spans 16 amino acids. The CDR3 region has the DNA TGTGCCAGCAGCGCATTACAGGAGAGCTCCTACAATGAGCAGTTCTTC. Protein: CASSALQESSYNEQFF.